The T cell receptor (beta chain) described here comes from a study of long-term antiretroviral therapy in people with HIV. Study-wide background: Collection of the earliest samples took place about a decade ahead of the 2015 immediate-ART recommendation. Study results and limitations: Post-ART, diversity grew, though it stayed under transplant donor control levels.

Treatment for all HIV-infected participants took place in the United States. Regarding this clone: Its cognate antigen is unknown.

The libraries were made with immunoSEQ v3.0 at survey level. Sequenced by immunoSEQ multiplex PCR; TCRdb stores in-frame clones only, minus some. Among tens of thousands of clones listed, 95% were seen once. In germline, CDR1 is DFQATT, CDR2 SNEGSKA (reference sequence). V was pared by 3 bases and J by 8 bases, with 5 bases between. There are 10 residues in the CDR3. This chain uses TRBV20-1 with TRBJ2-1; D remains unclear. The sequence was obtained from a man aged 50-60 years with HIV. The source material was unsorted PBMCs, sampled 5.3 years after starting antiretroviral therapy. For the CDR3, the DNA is TGCAGTGCTAGTGTCGATGAGCAGTTCTTC. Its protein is CSASVDEQFF.